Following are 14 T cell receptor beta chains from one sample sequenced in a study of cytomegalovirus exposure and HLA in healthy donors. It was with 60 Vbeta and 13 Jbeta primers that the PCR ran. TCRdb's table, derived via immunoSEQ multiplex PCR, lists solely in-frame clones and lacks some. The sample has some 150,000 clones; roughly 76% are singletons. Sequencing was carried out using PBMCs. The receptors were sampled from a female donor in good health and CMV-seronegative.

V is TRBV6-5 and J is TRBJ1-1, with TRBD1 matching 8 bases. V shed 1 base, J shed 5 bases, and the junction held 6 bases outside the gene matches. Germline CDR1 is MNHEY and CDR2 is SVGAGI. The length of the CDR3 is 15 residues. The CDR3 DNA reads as TGTGCCAGCAGTTACTTTGACAGGGGTAAAACTGAAGCTTTCTTT. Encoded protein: CASSYFDRGKTEAFF.

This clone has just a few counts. The CDR3 nucleotides read TGTGCCAGCAGTTTATCCCTGAGTTCACTTATTTACGAGCAGTACTTC. Translating gives CASSLSLSSLIYEQYF. The chain employs TRBV27 and TRBJ2-7; D remains unclear. Trimming took off 0 bases at V and 4 bases at J, with 16 bases between the two ends. Germline V gene lookup returns CDR1 MNHEY and CDR2 SMNVEV (reference sequence). The CDR3 length is 16 residues.

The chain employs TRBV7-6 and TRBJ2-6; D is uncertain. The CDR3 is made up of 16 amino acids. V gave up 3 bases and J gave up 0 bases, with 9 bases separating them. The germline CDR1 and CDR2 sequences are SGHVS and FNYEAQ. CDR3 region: CASSLSTSSGANVLTF. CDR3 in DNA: TGTGCCAGCAGCTTGTCCACGAGCTCTGGGGCCAACGTCCTGACTTTC.

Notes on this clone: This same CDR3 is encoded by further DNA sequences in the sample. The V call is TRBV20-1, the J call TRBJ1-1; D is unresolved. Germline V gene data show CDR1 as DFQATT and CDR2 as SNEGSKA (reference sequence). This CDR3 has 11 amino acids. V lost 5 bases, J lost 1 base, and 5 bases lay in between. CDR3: CSAARNTEAFF. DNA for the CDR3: TGCAGTGCTGCCAGGAACACTGAAGCTTTCTTT.

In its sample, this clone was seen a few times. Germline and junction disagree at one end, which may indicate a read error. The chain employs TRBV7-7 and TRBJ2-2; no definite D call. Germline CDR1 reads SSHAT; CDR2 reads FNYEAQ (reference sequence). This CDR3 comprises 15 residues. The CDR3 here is CASSPIAANTGELFF. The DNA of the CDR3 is TGTGCTAGCAGCCCAATAGCAGCGAACACCGGGGAGCTGTTTTTT.

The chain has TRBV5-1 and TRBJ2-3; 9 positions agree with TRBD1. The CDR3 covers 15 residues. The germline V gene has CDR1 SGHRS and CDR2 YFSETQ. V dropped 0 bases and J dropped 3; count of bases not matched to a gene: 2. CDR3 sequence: CASSLVGQGTDTQYF. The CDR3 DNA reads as TGCGCCAGCAGCTTGGTTGGACAGGGGACAGATACGCAGTATTTT.

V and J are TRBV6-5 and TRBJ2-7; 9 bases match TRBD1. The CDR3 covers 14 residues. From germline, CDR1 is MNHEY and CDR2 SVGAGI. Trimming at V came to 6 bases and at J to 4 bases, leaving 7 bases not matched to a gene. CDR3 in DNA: TGTGCCAGCAGAGGGGGACAGGGCTCATACGAGCAGTACTTC. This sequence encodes CASRGGQGSYEQYF.

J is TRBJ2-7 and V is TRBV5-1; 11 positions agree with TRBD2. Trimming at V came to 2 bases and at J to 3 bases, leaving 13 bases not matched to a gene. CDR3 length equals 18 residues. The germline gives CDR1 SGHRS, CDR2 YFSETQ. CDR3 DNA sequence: TGCGCCAGCAGCTTTACTTACGAGACTAGCGGGAACTTCTACGAGCAGTACTTC. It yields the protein CASSFTYETSGNFYEQYF. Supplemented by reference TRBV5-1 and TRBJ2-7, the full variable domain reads KAGVTQTPRYLIKTRGQQVTLSCSPISGHRSVSWYQQTPGQGLQFLFEYFSETQRNKGNFPGRFSGRQFSNSRSEMNVSTLELGDSALYLCASSFTYETSGNFYEQYFGPGTRLTVT.

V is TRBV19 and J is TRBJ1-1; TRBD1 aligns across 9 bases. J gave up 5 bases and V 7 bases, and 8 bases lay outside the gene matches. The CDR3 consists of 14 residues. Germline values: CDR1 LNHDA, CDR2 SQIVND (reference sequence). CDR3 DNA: TGTGCCAGTATGGGACAGGGATTAAGAACTGAAGCTTTCTTT. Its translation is CASMGQGLRTEAFF.

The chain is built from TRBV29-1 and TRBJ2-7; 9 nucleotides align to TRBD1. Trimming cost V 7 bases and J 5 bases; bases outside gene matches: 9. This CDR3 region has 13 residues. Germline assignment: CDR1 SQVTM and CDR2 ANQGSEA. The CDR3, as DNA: TGCAGCGCCCCGGGACAGGGCAGGAACGAGCAGTACTTC. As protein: CSAPGQGRNEQYF.

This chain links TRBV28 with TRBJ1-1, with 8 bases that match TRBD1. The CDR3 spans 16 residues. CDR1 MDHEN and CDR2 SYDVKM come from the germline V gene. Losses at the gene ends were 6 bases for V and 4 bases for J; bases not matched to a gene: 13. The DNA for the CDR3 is TGTGCCAGCAGGCCCCCTCTGCAGGGGGCGGCCACTGAAGCTTTCTTT. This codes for CASRPPLQGAATEAFF.

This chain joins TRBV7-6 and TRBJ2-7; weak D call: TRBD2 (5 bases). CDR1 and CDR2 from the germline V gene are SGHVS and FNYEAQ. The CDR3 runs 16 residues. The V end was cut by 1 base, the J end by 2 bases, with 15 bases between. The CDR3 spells CASSLVAGDSAYEQYF. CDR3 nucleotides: TGTGCCAGCAGCTTAGTGGCGGGTGATTCTGCCTACGAGCAGTACTTC.

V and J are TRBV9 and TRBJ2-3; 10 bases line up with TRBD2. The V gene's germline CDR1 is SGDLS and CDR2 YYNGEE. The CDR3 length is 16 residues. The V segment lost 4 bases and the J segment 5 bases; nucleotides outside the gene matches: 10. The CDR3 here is CASSPWLAGERDTQYF. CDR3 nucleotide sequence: TGTGCCAGCAGCCCTTGGCTAGCGGGAGAGCGAGATACGCAGTATTTT.

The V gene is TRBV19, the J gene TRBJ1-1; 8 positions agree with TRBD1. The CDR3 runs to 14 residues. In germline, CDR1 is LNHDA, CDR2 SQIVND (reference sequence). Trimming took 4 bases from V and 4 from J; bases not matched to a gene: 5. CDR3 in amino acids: CASSTVTGGTEAFF. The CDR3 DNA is TGTGCCAGTAGTACCGTCACAGGGGGCACTGAAGCTTTCTTT.